Described below is a single T cell receptor beta chain sequence and its context. Investigators spread the genomic DNA of each subset evenly over several immunoSEQ plates. In the authors' workflow: Filtering differed for immunoSEQ, which gave only junction sequences without quality scores. Using immunoSEQ multiplex PCR, the repertoire was profiled, and TCRdb retains in-frame clones only, with some absent. That table furnishes V, J and clone size, whereas the DNA furnished D and trimming. The sample includes some 2,500,000 clones, about nine tenths of them seen just once. In the CD4+ fraction, cells were divided into CD45RA+ naive and CD45RA-negative memory subsets. The data originate from a study of shared clonotypes between healthy human individuals. Germline V lookup: CDR1 SNHLY, CDR2 FYNNEI. With 4 bases clipped from V and 8 bases from J, the junction kept 11 bases outside the gene matches. The length of the CDR3 is 16 residues.

The sequence derives from a man aged 18 to 29 in good health. Some clones in this sample may be carry-over from other donors' samples. The sequenced material came from naive CD4+ T cells from PBMCs. The subset denotes: CD45RA+ positively selected. V gene TRBV2 combines with J gene TRBJ1-6; 7 positions agree with TRBD1. CDR3 DNA: TGTGCCAGCAGTGGGGGGCCGGGACAGATGGATTCACCCCTCCACTTT. As protein: CASSGGPGQMDSPLHF.